This passage covers 13 T cell receptor beta chains from one sample sequenced in a study of monozygotic twins with inflammatory bowel disease. TCRdb processed the 5' RACE reads again and assigns one entry to each CDR3 protein, with no DNA. This sample lists more than 350,000 distinct CDR3 sequences; its ten largest clones have 2% to 2.5%. What was sequenced was blood. These receptors all stem from a human donor with ulcerative colitis or Crohn's disease, or a healthy co-twin of an affected twin (not recorded which).

The chain uses TRBV5-8 and TRBJ2-2; TCRdb selects TRBD1, and the lack of DNA leaves this call unchecked. CDR1 and CDR2 from the germline V gene are SGHTS and YDEGEE. This CDR3 has 15 residues. The CDR3 here is CASRHDRANTGELFF.

The chain is built from TRBV7-6 and TRBJ2-5; there is no DNA to check the TCRdb D call of TRBD1. Per germline, CDR1 SGHVS and CDR2 FNYEAQ. The CDR3 contains 16 residues. The CDR3 sequence is CASSLVARGVGETQYF.

The CDR3 reads CASSLNGAGTGELFF. The rearrangement uses TRBV5-4 and TRBJ2-2; TCRdb's D call of TRBD1 is untestable without DNA. CDR1 and CDR2 from the germline V gene are SGHNT and YYREEE (reference sequence). CDR3 length: 15 amino acids.

This chain links TRBV5-1 with TRBJ1-1. The CDR3 length is 14 residues. Germline V lookup: CDR1 SGHRS, CDR2 YFSETQ. This CDR3 is CASNVAGMNTEAFF. The whole variable domain, filled in from reference TRBV5-1 and TRBJ1-1, reads KAGVTQTPRYLIKTRGQQVTLSCSPISGHRSVSWYQQTPGQGLQFLFEYFSETQRNKGNFPGRFSGRQFSNSRSEMNVSTLELGDSALYLCASNVAGMNTEAFFGQGTRLTVV.

V gene TRBV9 combines with J gene TRBJ2-3; TCRdb designates TRBD2, a call that cannot be tested without DNA. The CDR3 extends over 17 amino acids. The germline V gene has CDR1 SGDLS and CDR2 YYNGEE. This CDR3 is CASSVGLAGALENTQYF.

The V and J genes are TRBV19 and TRBJ2-3; TCRdb reports TRBD1, a call that lacks DNA to check it against. Germline loops: CDR1 LNHDA, CDR2 SQIVND (reference sequence). The CDR3 loop spans 14 amino acids. The CDR3 protein is CASSTQGVTDTQYF.

The CDR3 spells CAISESVGGPASNQPQHF. This chain connects TRBV10-3 to TRBJ1-5; TCRdb selects TRBD1, and the lack of DNA leaves this call unchecked. The CDR3 has 18 residues. Germline loops: CDR1 ENHRY, CDR2 SYGVKD.

This sequence joins TRBV21-1 and TRBJ1-3; the TCRdb call, TRBD1, lacks DNA for checking. TRBV21-1 is a recognized pseudogene. This CDR3 has 15 residues. The CDR3 sequence: CASSPRTVIGNTIYF.

V gene TRBV6-1 combines with J gene TRBJ1-5; TCRdb outputs TRBD1, but without DNA this stays unchecked. From germline, CDR1 is MNHNS and CDR2 SASEGT. The CDR3 is 14 amino acids. CDR3 residues: CASRDTGGNQPQHF.

V is TRBV18 and J is TRBJ1-1. The CDR3 is made up of 13 amino acids. The germline CDR1 and CDR2 sequences are KGHSH and LQKENI. CDR3 region: CASSSTENTEAFF.

The chain recombines TRBV4-2 with TRBJ2-1; TCRdb gives TRBD1 as the D gene, but with no DNA this cannot be confirmed. The CDR3 totals 16 residues. Germline V gene sequence: CDR1 LGHNA, CDR2 YNFKEQ. The CDR3 loop reads CASSQVGGGGFNEQFF.

This chain connects TRBV10-3 to TRBJ2-1; TCRdb returns TRBD2, unconfirmable since there is no DNA. The germline gives CDR1 ENHRY, CDR2 SYGVKD. This CDR3 has 18 residues. CDR3 residues: CAISAWTSGPSSYNEQFF.

CDR3 sequence: CSVGGAVGGNTEAFF. The chain is built from TRBV29-1 and TRBJ1-1; TCRdb indicates TRBD1, and absent DNA this call remains unverified. The CDR3 extends over 15 amino acids. From germline, CDR1 is SQVTM and CDR2 ANQGSEA.